Presented here are 22 T cell receptor beta chains from one specimen sequenced in a study of OX40 agonist ivuxolimab in advanced cancers. Library creation used the immunoSEQ multiplex PCR assay. Drawn from immuneACCESS, this table holds only the in-frame rearrangements with V and J called that TCRdb kept. Clones are partly lost; checked studies trace under half to an unresolved V gene and leave the rest unexplained. This sample is represented by about 40,000 clones; approximately 86% of them were singletons. More than 6.5% of the sample is taken by the ten largest. Sequenced material: CD4+ or CD8+ T cells sorted from blood, taken in a trial of the OX40 agonist ivuxolimab. Receptors were obtained from an adult with an advanced solid tumor such as melanoma, head and neck, liver or kidney cancer.

The chain employs TRBV7-9 and TRBJ2-2; 8 bases are a match to TRBD1. The CDR3 totals 15 residues. From germline, CDR1 is SEHNR and CDR2 FQNEAQ (reference sequence). The V gene end was trimmed by 6 bases and the J gene end by 0 bases; junction bases not matched to a gene: 3. In DNA form, the CDR3 reads TGTGCCAGCAGTTGGGACAGGCCGAACACCGGGGAGCTGTTTTTT. This translates into CASSWDRPNTGELFF.

This chain uses TRBV9 with TRBJ1-5; D uncertain. CDR3 length: 13 residues. Per the germline V gene, CDR1 is SGDLS and CDR2 is YYNGEE. Trimming cost V 2 bases and J 0 bases, with 3 bases left between them. The CDR3, as DNA: TGTGCCAGCAGCGTTTATAGCAATCAGCCCCAGCATTTT. It yields the protein CASSVYSNQPQHF.

This chain connects TRBV27 to TRBJ1-1; D is ambiguous. Per the germline V gene, CDR1 is MNHEY and CDR2 is SMNVEV (reference sequence). The CDR3 is 15 amino acids. V lost 4 bases, J lost 1 base, and 13 bases lay in between. This CDR3 is CASSSLRKGNTEAFF. DNA for the CDR3: TGTGCCAGCAGTTCGCTCCGGAAGGGGAACACTGAAGCTTTCTTT.

The CDR3 DNA reads TGTGCCACCAGCAACCCGAGGGGGGGCTATGGCTACACCTTC. Its translation is CATSNPRGGYGYTF. The V gene is TRBV15, the J gene TRBJ1-2; D might be TRBD1 (6 bases). Per the germline V gene, CDR1 is LNHNV and CDR2 is YYDKDF (reference sequence). This CDR3 is 14 amino acids long. Trimming cost V 4 bases and J 4 bases, with 13 bases left between them.

This chain uses TRBV28 with TRBJ1-3; TRBD1 is a possible D gene (6 bases). The CDR3 spans 15 residues. Germline V gene data show CDR1 as MDHEN and CDR2 as SYDVKM. Trimming took 6 bases from V and 0 from J, leaving 12 bases between them. The CDR3 reads CASRAGVSSGNTIYF. The CDR3 region has the DNA TGTGCCAGCAGGGCAGGGGTCAGCTCTGGAAACACCATATATTTT.

The chain recombines TRBV7-6 with TRBJ2-7; 10 bases line up with TRBD2. V lost 0 bases, J lost 4 bases, and 6 bases stayed unmatched. Germline CDR1 and CDR2: SGHVS and FNYEAQ. This CDR3 has 16 amino acids. CDR3 residues: CASSLAGGTSAYEQYF. CDR3 nucleotides: TGTGCCAGCAGCTTAGCAGGAGGGACTAGCGCGTACGAGCAGTACTTC. Together with reference TRBV7-6 and TRBJ2-7, the CDR3 gives the full variable domain: GAGVSQSPRYKVTKRGQDVALRCDPISGHVSLYWYRQALGQGPEFLTYFNYEAQQDKSGLPNDRFSAERPEGSISTLTIQRTEQRDSAMYRCASSLAGGTSAYEQYFGPGTRLTVT.

The chain has TRBV5-8 and TRBJ2-7, with 10 bases lining up with TRBD2. Germline-derived CDR1 and CDR2 are SGHTS and YDEGEE. The CDR3 loop spans 15 amino acids. The ends lost 3 bases at V and 1 base at J; junction bases unmatched: 4. CDR3 region: CASSSRTSGSYEQYF. In DNA, the CDR3 is TGTGCCAGCAGCTCTCGGACTAGCGGATCCTACGAGCAGTACTTC.

V is TRBV30 and J is TRBJ1-2; 9 bases match TRBD1. After removal of 8 bases from V and 1 base from J, the junction contained 8 bases not matched to a gene. CDR1 and CDR2 (germline): GTSNPN, SVGIG (reference sequence). This CDR3 spans 14 amino acids. CDR3 nucleotides: TGTGCCCACGGACAGGGGCCTCTTAACTATGGCTACACCTTC. Amino acids: CAHGQGPLNYGYTF.

The rearrangement joins TRBV5-4 to TRBJ2-1; possible D gene TRBD1, 5 bases. The germline V gene has CDR1 SGHNT and CDR2 YYREEE (reference sequence). The V end was cut by 3 bases, the J end by 4 bases, with 8 bases between. The CDR3 consists of 13 residues. CDR3 in amino acids: CASSSDTYNEQFF. The DNA of the CDR3 is TGTGCCAGCAGCTCGGACACGTACAATGAGCAGTTCTTC. Complete variable domain (other parts from reference TRBV5-4 and TRBJ2-1): ETGVTQSPTHLIKTRGQQVTLRCSSQSGHNTVSWYQQALGQGPQFIFQYYREEENGRGNFPPRFSGLQFPNYSSELNVNALELDDSALYLCASSSDTYNEQFFGPGTRLTVL.

The rearrangement uses TRBV4-3 and TRBJ2-4; D tentatively reads TRBD1 or TRBD2 (6 bases each). The CDR3 loop spans 18 amino acids. Germline-derived CDR1 and CDR2 are LGHNA and YSLEER. V was pared by 0 bases and J by 0 bases, with 15 bases between. CDR3 bases: TGCGCCAGCAGCCAAGACGCTGGGGGGACACTAGCCAAAAACATTCAGTACTTC. Protein: CASSQDAGGTLAKNIQYF.

The rearrangement links TRBV30 to TRBJ1-1; tentatively, D is TRBD1 (5 bases). The CDR3 spans 16 residues. The ends were cut back, 0 bases at V and 1 base at J, with 15 bases in the middle. Germline values: CDR1 GTSNPN, CDR2 SVGIG (reference sequence). The CDR3 region is CAWSVPLRTGNTEAFF. CDR3 sequence (DNA): TGTGCCTGGAGTGTACCCCTCCGTACAGGGAACACTGAAGCTTTCTTT.

J is TRBJ1-1 and V is TRBV7-2; no firm D call. From germline, CDR1 is SGHTA and CDR2 FQGNSA. Trimming shortened V by 3 bases and J by 4 bases, and 9 bases separated the two germline ends. The CDR3 totals 13 residues. The CDR3 sequence is CASSFSSGTEAFF. For the CDR3, the DNA is TGTGCCAGCAGCTTCTCCTCGGGCACTGAAGCTTTCTTT.

The V and J genes are TRBV7-6 and TRBJ1-3; 8 nucleotides match TRBD1. This CDR3 region has 16 residues. From germline, CDR1 is SGHVS and CDR2 FNYEAQ. V lost 0 bases to trimming and J lost 0 bases; unmatched junction nucleotides: 1. DNA of the CDR3: TGTGCCAGCAGCTTAGCGGGACAGGTCTCTGGAAACACCATATATTTT. It translates to CASSLAGQVSGNTIYF.

This rearrangement joins TRBV6-1 to TRBJ1-1; the D is unclear. The CDR3 spans 13 residues. Trimming left V 4 bases short and J 3 bases short, with 9 bases between. CDR1 MNHNS and CDR2 SASEGT come from the germline V gene. The CDR3 DNA reads TGTGCCAGCAGTGGGGAGGTCCACACTGAAGCTTTCTTT. Translating gives CASSGEVHTEAFF.

The J gene is TRBJ1-1, the V gene TRBV5-4; TRBD1 might be the D (6 bases). V shed 5 bases and J shed 0 bases, with 8 bases lying between them. The CDR3 has 13 residues. Germline CDR1 SGHNT, CDR2 YYREEE (reference sequence). CDR3 in amino acids: CASRGTLNTEAFF. The CDR3 DNA is TGTGCCAGCAGGGGGACATTGAACACTGAAGCTTTCTTT.

This clone was counted a few times. This chain links TRBV30 with TRBJ1-1, with 7 bases matching TRBD1. Unmatched junction bases numbered 13, after V lost 2 bases and J lost 1 base. CDR1 and CDR2 from the germline V gene are GTSNPN and SVGIG (reference sequence). The CDR3 extends over 17 amino acids. The CDR3 protein is CAWSPLQGYGQNTEAFF. As DNA, the CDR3 is TGTGCCTGGAGTCCCTTACAGGGGTATGGGCAGAACACTGAAGCTTTCTTT. The whole variable domain, filled in from reference TRBV30 and TRBJ1-1, reads SQTIHQWPATLVQPVGSPLSLECTVEGTSNPNLYWYRQAAGRGLQLLFYSVGIGQISSEVPQNLSASRPQDRQFILSSKKLLLSDSGFYLCAWSPLQGYGQNTEAFFGQGTRLTVV.

V gene TRBV5-1 combines with J gene TRBJ1-1, with a tentative D call TRBD1 (5 bases). The germline V gene has CDR1 SGHRS and CDR2 YFSETQ. The length of the CDR3 is 14 residues. The germline V and J ends were trimmed by 0 bases and 5 bases, with 11 bases remaining between them. CDR3 protein: CASSLVGGWTEAFF. The CDR3, as DNA: TGCGCCAGCAGCTTGGTGGGGGGTTGGACTGAAGCTTTCTTT.

The V call is TRBV18, the J call TRBJ2-7; 11 bases are a match to TRBD1. This CDR3 is 19 amino acids long. Germline-derived CDR1 and CDR2 are KGHSH and LQKENI. Trimming cost V 0 bases and J 2 bases; bases outside gene matches: 12. The CDR3 loop reads CASSPPNSAPGQGAYEQYF. The CDR3 nucleotides are TGTGCCAGCTCACCACCGAATTCCGCCCCGGGACAGGGGGCCTACGAGCAGTACTTC.

The chain carries TRBV30 and TRBJ1-4; 11 nucleotides align to TRBD1. The CDR3 loop spans 16 amino acids. Germline lookup yields CDR1 GTSNPN and CDR2 SVGIG (reference sequence). The V segment lost 3 bases and the J segment 6 bases; nucleotides outside the gene matches: 9. CDR3 bases: TGTGCCTGGAGCGGAGGACAGGGGGCTTGGGATGAAAAACTGTTTTTT. This sequence encodes CAWSGGQGAWDEKLFF.

The CDR3 coding sequence is TGCGCCAGCAGAAATCACAGGGGCTCTGGGAACAATGAGCAGTTCTTC. Its translation is CASRNHRGSGNNEQFF. This sequence joins TRBV4-3 and TRBJ2-1; 7 bases are a match to TRBD1. The CDR3 totals 16 residues. Germline CDR1 is LGHNA and CDR2 is YSLEER. V lost 6 bases, J lost 5 bases, and 13 bases stayed unmatched.

This clone was counted only a few times. The chain is built from TRBV7-8 and TRBJ2-5; a possible D gene is TRBD2 (5 bases). The CDR3 runs 14 residues. The germline V gene encodes CDR1 SGHVS and CDR2 FQNEAQ. The V and J ends lost 5 bases and 5 bases respectively, with 15 bases between them. CDR3 in DNA: TGTGCCAGCAGCCAAGTACGGGGATGGGAGACCCAGTACTTC. Protein: CASSQVRGWETQYF. The full variable domain, rest sourced from reference TRBV7-8 and TRBJ2-5, is GAGVSQSPRYKVAKRGQDVALRCDPISGHVSLFWYQQALGQGPEFLTYFQNEAQLDKSGLPSDRFFAERPEGSVSTLKIQRTQQEDSAVYLCASSQVRGWETQYFGPGTRLLVL.

The CDR3 reads CASVSFPGETQYF. CDR3 DNA: TGTGCCAGCGTCTCGTTCCCCGGTGAGACCCAGTACTTC. This rearrangement joins TRBV6-6 to TRBJ2-5; D unresolved. Trimming removed 8 bases at V and 5 bases at J, with 15 bases between. Germline loops: CDR1 MNHNY, CDR2 SVGAGI (reference sequence). The CDR3 totals 13 residues.